The 31 T cell receptor beta chains reported below all come from one sample, sequenced in a study of T cells in Graves' hyperthyroidism and ophthalmopathy. Amplified TCR beta CDR3 regions derived from RNA transcripts. The HTBI primer set served for first-round RT-PCR of the TCR CDR3. TCRdb reprocessed the multiplex PCR reads via MiXCR and lists one record per CDR3 protein. The repertoire consists of roughly 500,000 distinct CDR3 sequences, with 15% to 20% occurring once and the leading ten covering about 29%. What was sequenced was blood. Receptors originate from a woman aged 30 to 39 with Graves' ophthalmopathy.

With respect to this clonotype: This likely comes from a read error, as the CDR3 has no conserved phenylalanine or tryptophan at its end. The chain is built from TRBV29-1 and TRBJ2-3, with a weak D call TRBD2 (6 bases). CDR1 is SQVTM, CDR2 ANQGSEA, per germline. The CDR3 runs 15 residues. The CDR3 coding sequence is TGCGTCTGTGGGGACTCGCTAGCGCTAGGGGATACGCAGTATTAT. Protein: CVCGDSLALGDTQYY.

Turning to this clonotype: A much larger clone is a single base away; this may be a read error. The genes are TRBV7-2 and TRBJ2-6; D is tentatively TRBD1 or TRBD2 (5 bases each). The CDR3 totals 21 residues. V lost 0 bases and J 0 bases, leaving 21 bases between the germline ends. Germline CDR1 reads SGHTA; CDR2 reads FQGNSA. CDR3 bases: TGTGCCAGCAGCTTAGCCTCGGGGCGAGGGCCCACTTCCTCTGGGGCCAACGTCCTGACTTTC. Its translation: CASSLASGRGPTSSGANVLTF.

The genes are TRBV12-3 or TRBV12-4 and TRBJ2-7; 7 nucleotides line up with TRBD2. Losses at the gene ends were 2 bases for V and 6 bases for J; bases not matched to a gene: 7. The CDR3 extends over 14 amino acids. In nucleotides, the CDR3 is TGTGCCAGCAGTTTATTGGCGGGAGACGGCGAGCAGTACTTC. Encoded protein: CASSLLAGDGEQYF.

This clonotype occurred many times. This chain joins TRBV11-2 and TRBJ2-2; 7 bases line up with TRBD2. Germline V gives CDR1 SGHAT, CDR2 FQNNGV. The CDR3 spans 16 residues. The ends lost 1 base at V and 2 bases at J; junction bases unmatched: 4. CDR3 residues: CASSLGPGLNTGELFF. The DNA for the CDR3 is TGTGCCAGCAGCTTAGGTCCGGGACTAAACACCGGGGAGCTGTTTTTT.

Only one count was recorded for this clonotype. The genes are TRBV28 and TRBJ2-2; D ambiguous. CDR3 size: 14 residues. Trimming left V 3 bases short and J 0 bases short, with 5 bases between. Germline V lookup: CDR1 MDHEN, CDR2 SYDVKM. DNA for the CDR3: TGTGCCAGCAGTTTCGAGCCGAACACCGGGGAGCTGTTTTTT. Encoded protein: CASSFEPNTGELFF.

Of note for this clonotype: A much larger clone differs from this one at a single base, so this may be a read error. Without the conserved terminal phenylalanine or tryptophan, this CDR3 likely stems from a read error. The rearrangement uses TRBV7-2 and TRBJ2-3, with TRBD1 as a possible D gene (6 bases). Per the germline V gene, CDR1 is SGHTA and CDR2 is FQGNSA. With 5 bases removed from V and 4 bases from J, the gap between germline ends came to 13 bases. The CDR3 covers 14 residues. CDR3 in DNA: TGTGCCAGCAGCCGCGTGGGGGCGCCAGATACGCAGTATCTT. Translation gives CASSRVGAPDTQYL.

In the case of this clonotype: A read error is possible here, since a much larger clone lies one base away. V gene TRBV11-3 combines with J gene TRBJ1-1; no definite D call. With 8 bases removed from V and 3 bases from J, the gap between germline ends came to 19 bases. The CDR3 has 15 amino acids. Germline CDR1 reads SGHNT; CDR2 reads YENEEA. The CDR3 DNA sequence: TGTGCCAGCTCATTAATGGTAGGTGCGCACACTGAAGCTTTCTTT. It is translated as CASSLMVGAHTEAFF.

This clonotype was detected many times. The chain recombines TRBV6-2 or TRBV6-3 with TRBJ2-1; D may be TRBD2 (5 bases). Germline values: CDR1 MNHEY, CDR2 SVGEGT. Trimming removed 0 bases at V and 3 bases at J, with 18 bases between. The CDR3 has 18 residues. In DNA form, the CDR3 reads TGTGCCAGCAGTTACTCGGGCTACCGCCGGGGTAACTACAATGAGCAGTTCTTC. Translating gives CASSYSGYRRGNYNEQFF.

In this sample, this clonotype turned up a few times. CDR3 amino acids: CASSIFPRSSYNSPLHF. The CDR3 DNA is TGTGCCAGCAGTATTTTCCCGAGGAGCTCCTATAATTCACCCCTCCACTTT. J is TRBJ1-6 and V is TRBV27, with D uncertain. The germline V gene has CDR1 MNHEY and CDR2 SMNVEV (reference sequence). There are 17 residues in the CDR3. Trimming left V 5 bases short and J 0 bases short, with 14 bases between.

To note about this clonotype: A single base separates this from a much larger clone, so it may be a read error. This chain links TRBV27 with TRBJ2-7; TRBD2 matches 12 bases. J gave up 2 bases and V 8 bases, and 7 bases lay outside the gene matches. Germline V CDR1 and CDR2: MNHEY, SMNVEV (reference sequence). This CDR3 region has 15 residues. DNA for the CDR3: TGTGCCAGCGCTCCTGGGACTAGCGGGCCCTACGAGCAGTACTTC. It yields the protein CASAPGTSGPYEQYF.

Comment on this clonotype: A clone one base away is much larger, so this may be a read error. This chain connects TRBV10-1 to TRBJ2-3, with TRBD2 matching over 9 bases. The V gene's germline CDR1 is WNHNN and CDR2 SYGVQD (reference sequence). The CDR3 consists of 16 residues. CDR3 nucleotides: TGCGCCAGCAGTGAGGTTAGCGGGAGCGTGACAGATACGGAGTATTTT. This sequence encodes CASSEVSGSVTDTEYF.

This clonotype has ten or more counts. The chain recombines TRBV28 with TRBJ2-3; D possibly uses TRBD1 or TRBD2 (5 bases each). Germline assignment: CDR1 MDHEN and CDR2 SYDVKM. V dropped 4 bases and J dropped 4 bases, with 12 bases sitting between them. The CDR3 covers 14 residues. The CDR3 spells CASSSERGSDTQYF. The CDR3 nucleotides are TGTGCCAGCAGTTCCGAGAGGGGCTCAGATACGCAGTATTTT.

The chain links TRBV6-5 to TRBJ2-7, with TRBD1 as a possible D gene (6 bases). CDR3 size: 14 residues. Germline-derived CDR1 and CDR2 are MNHEY and SVGAGI. V lost 2 bases and J 4 bases, leaving 12 bases between the germline ends. CDR3 coding DNA: TGTGCCAGCAGTTACGGGGGCAGGGTGTACGAGCAGTACTTC. It encodes CASSYGGRVYEQYF.

The table lists this clonotype with many counts. This chain links TRBV24-1 with TRBJ1-1, with D unclear. CDR3 size: 13 residues. Trimming shortened V by 4 bases and J by 0 bases, and 5 bases separated the two germline ends. Germline CDR1 reads KGHDR; CDR2 reads SFDVKD. The CDR3 loop reads CATSEPMNTEAFF. The DNA for the CDR3 is TGTGCCACCAGTGAACCGATGAACACTGAAGCTTTCTTT.

A remark on this clonotype: Given a much more abundant clone one base away, this may be a read error. In nucleotides, the CDR3 is TGCGCCAGCAGCTTGGGGGTTAGCGCGGATACCGGGGAGCTGTCTTTT. Translated: CASSLGVSADTGELSF. The chain combines TRBV5-1 with TRBJ2-2; TRBD2 is a possible D gene (5 bases). CDR1 and CDR2 (germline): SGHRS, YFSETQ. This CDR3 spans 16 amino acids.

The V and J genes are TRBV7-9 and TRBJ1-2; D is ambiguous. From germline, CDR1 is SEHNR and CDR2 FQNEAQ (reference sequence). The CDR3 runs 12 residues. The V and J ends lost 5 bases and 5 bases respectively, with 9 bases between them. CDR3 DNA: TGTGCCAGCAGCCCCGTCCGTTATGGCTACACCTTC. Translated: CASSPVRYGYTF.

CDR3 protein: CASSLGLHLHNEQFF. The CDR3, as DNA: TGTGCCAGCAGCTTAGGACTCCACCTTCACAATGAGCAGTTCTTC. The V gene is TRBV11-2, the J gene TRBJ2-1; D remains ambiguous. Germline V gene lookup returns CDR1 SGHAT and CDR2 FQNNGV. Trimming took 1 base from V and 5 from J, leaving 12 bases between them. The CDR3 length is 15 residues.

This rearrangement joins TRBV7-2 to TRBJ2-7, with D unclear. The CDR3 spans 14 residues. The germline V gene encodes CDR1 SGHTA and CDR2 FQGNSA. V was trimmed by 1 base and J by 3 bases, leaving 10 bases between them. The CDR3 bases are TGTGCCAGCAGCTTAGGGCAGTTCGACTACGAGCAGTACTTC. Translated: CASSLGQFDYEQYF.

This clonotype was picked up many times. The chain couples TRBV12-3 or TRBV12-4 to TRBJ2-2; D ambiguous. The CDR3 totals 15 residues. V lost 6 bases to trimming and J lost 3 bases, with 14 bases between them. This CDR3 reads CASSPRREHTGELFF. The CDR3, as DNA: TGTGCCAGCAGCCCAAGAAGGGAACACACCGGGGAGCTGTTTTTT.

This clonotype was counted at least ten times. The chain recombines TRBV7-2 with TRBJ2-3; TRBD2 might be the D (6 bases). V lost 5 bases and J lost 0, with 15 bases in between. The CDR3 length is 16 residues. Germline CDR1 reads SGHTA; CDR2 reads FQGNSA. CDR3 nucleotide sequence: TGTGCCAGCAGCCCGGCCGCGGGGAAAAGCACAGATACGCAGTATTTT. Amino acid sequence: CASSPAAGKSTDTQYF. Using reference TRBV7-2 and TRBJ2-3 for the parts outside the CDR3, the full variable domain is GAGVSQSPSNKVTEKGKDVELRCDPISGHTALYWYRQSLGQGLEFLIYFQGNSAPDKSGLPSDRFSAERTGGSVSTLTIQRTQQEDSAVYLCASSPAAGKSTDTQYFGPGTRLTVL.

This clonotype was recorded many times. The chain has TRBV27 and TRBJ2-7; 10 nucleotides match TRBD1. The ends lost 5 bases at V and 4 bases at J; junction bases unmatched: 8. The CDR3 is made up of 15 amino acids. Germline values: CDR1 MNHEY, CDR2 SMNVEV (reference sequence). The CDR3 nucleotides are TGTGCCAGCAGTCCCTGGGACAGGGGAAGGTACGAGCAGTACTTC. Its protein product is CASSPWDRGRYEQYF.

There are many counts of this clonotype. The chain recombines TRBV7-8 with TRBJ2-7, with D perhaps TRBD1 (5 bases). The CDR3 extends over 15 amino acids. Trimming took off 5 bases at V and 3 bases at J, with 17 bases between the two ends. Germline assignment: CDR1 SGHVS and CDR2 FQNEAQ. CDR3 residues: CASSEGDWGFYEQYF. In DNA, the CDR3 is TGTGCCAGCAGCGAAGGGGATTGGGGTTTCTACGAGCAGTACTTC.

The chain recombines TRBV20-1 with TRBJ2-1; perhaps TRBD2 as D (5 bases). Germline values: CDR1 DFQATT, CDR2 SNEGSKA (reference sequence). V gave up 0 bases and J gave up 0 bases, with 12 bases separating them. This CDR3 region has 16 residues. The CDR3 here is CSARDSLGSSYNEQFF. The DNA for the CDR3 is TGCAGTGCTAGAGATAGTTTGGGGAGCTCCTACAATGAGCAGTTCTTC.

Ten or more counts support this clonotype. A much larger clone lies one base from this, so it may be a read error. The rearrangement joins TRBV28 to TRBJ2-1; no firm D call. V was shortened by 6 bases and J by 6 bases, with 6 bases between the two germline ends. This CDR3 spans 11 amino acids. The germline V gene has CDR1 MDHEN and CDR2 SYDVKM. CDR3 bases: TGTGCCAGCAGGTTACTCAATGAGCAGTTCTTC. It yields the protein CASRLLNEQFF.

The sample holds many counts of this clonotype. V gene TRBV29-1 combines with J gene TRBJ1-2; D possibly corresponds to TRBD1 (6 bases). Germline loops: CDR1 SQVTM, CDR2 ANQGSEA. Trimming shortened V by 6 bases and J by 8 bases, and 13 bases separated the two germline ends. The CDR3 has 11 amino acids. This CDR3 reads CSVQGTKGYTF. CDR3 in DNA: TGCAGCGTACAGGGTACGAAGGGCTACACCTTC. Looking up the rest from reference TRBV29-1 and TRBJ1-2 gives the full variable domain: SAVISQKPSRDICQRGTSLTIQCQVDSQVTMMFWYRQQPGQSLTLIATANQGSEATYESGFVIDKFPISRPNLTFSTLTVSNMSPEDSSIYLCSVQGTKGYTFGSGTRLTVV.

This clonotype was picked up a small number of times. J is TRBJ2-7 and V is TRBV7-9; D is perhaps TRBD1 (6 bases). The CDR3 runs 14 residues. Trimming removed 2 bases at V and 6 bases at J, with 14 bases between. Germline V lookup: CDR1 SEHNR, CDR2 FQNEAQ (reference sequence). The CDR3 spells CASSLRDTSPEQYF. In nucleotides, the CDR3 is TGTGCCAGCAGCTTAAGGGACACCAGTCCCGAGCAGTACTTC.

The gene calls are TRBV4-1 and TRBJ2-3; 12 nucleotides match TRBD2. The V and J ends lost 1 base and 3 bases, in that order; junction bases with no gene match: 20. The CDR3 has 22 amino acids. Germline V gene lookup returns CDR1 MGHRA and CDR2 YSYEKL. The CDR3 nucleotides are TGCGCCAGCAGCCAAGTCGCACCCCTCGCTAGCGGGAGGGAACCCTTGACAGATACGCAGTATTTT. This encodes CASSQVAPLASGREPLTDTQYF.

This clonotype was found many times. This chain uses TRBV28 with TRBJ2-2; 8 nucleotides match TRBD2. Germline trimming cut 6 bases from V and 2 bases from J; bases unmatched to any gene: 11. Germline V gene sequence: CDR1 MDHEN, CDR2 SYDVKM. CDR3 length equals 17 residues. CDR3 DNA sequence: TGTGCCAGCAGGGTGGACTGGGCGGGAGGTAACACCGGGGAGCTGTTTTTT. Amino acids: CASRVDWAGGNTGELFF.

This chain joins TRBV7-6 and TRBJ1-1, with TRBD1 matching over 8 bases. Germline V CDR1 and CDR2: SGHVS, FNYEAQ. J gave up 5 bases and V 1 base, and 6 bases lay outside the gene matches. This CDR3 has 15 residues. CDR3 coding DNA: TGTGCCAGCAGCTTAGTAGGACAGGGTTCTACTGAAGCTTTCTTT. It translates to CASSLVGQGSTEAFF.

The chain joins TRBV5-8 to TRBJ2-1; 14 positions match TRBD2. The CDR3 is 19 amino acids. The J segment lost 4 bases and the V segment lost 3 bases, leaving 12 bases of the junction unmatched. Per the germline V gene, CDR1 is SGHTS and CDR2 is YDEGEE. CDR3 loop: CASSSETSGRAFVYNEQFF. CDR3 DNA: TGTGCCAGCAGCTCAGAGACTAGCGGGAGGGCCTTCGTTTACAATGAGCAGTTCTTC.

CDR3 DNA sequence: TGTGCCAGCAGTTCCGAGTCCGGGACAGGGTCCTACACCTTC. Translated: CASSSESGTGSYTF. The genes are TRBV6-2 or TRBV6-3 and TRBJ1-2; the match to TRBD1 covers 9 bases. CDR3 length: 14 residues. V was clipped by 4 bases and J by 10 bases; unmatched bases: 10. Germline V gene sequence: CDR1 MNHEY, CDR2 SVGEGT.